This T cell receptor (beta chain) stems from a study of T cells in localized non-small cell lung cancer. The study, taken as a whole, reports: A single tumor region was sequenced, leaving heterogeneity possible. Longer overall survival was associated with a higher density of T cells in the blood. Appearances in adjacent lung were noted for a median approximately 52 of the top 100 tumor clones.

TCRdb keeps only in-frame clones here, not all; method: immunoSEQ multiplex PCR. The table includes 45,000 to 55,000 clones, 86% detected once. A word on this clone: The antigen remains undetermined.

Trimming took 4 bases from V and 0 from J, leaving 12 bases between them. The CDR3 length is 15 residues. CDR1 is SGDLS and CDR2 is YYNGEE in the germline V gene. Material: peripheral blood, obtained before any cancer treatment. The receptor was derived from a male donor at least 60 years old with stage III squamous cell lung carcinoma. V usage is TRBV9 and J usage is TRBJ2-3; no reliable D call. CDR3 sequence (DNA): TGTGCCAGCAGCCCCCTCTGGGATAGCACAGATACGCAGTATTTT. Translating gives CASSPLWDSTDTQYF.